This T cell receptor beta chain is drawn from a study of Ad26.COV2.S vaccination and SARS-CoV-2 variants. The treatment here: some 19 received Ad26.COV2.S at low or high dose, single or two shots; about 5 received placebo; per-sample allocation not given. Day 63 after the first injection of vaccine or placebo was the sampling time. Points from the study as a whole: Post-vaccination spike-specific CD8+ and CD4+ T cell responses reportedly had substantial breadth. Those who received vaccine or placebo ended up with similar non-spike TCR breadth. An underestimation of total T cell responses may have resulted from the TCR breadth and depth analyses.

Libraries were prepared by immunoSEQ multiplex PCR; TCRdb keeps only in-frame clonotypes and omits some of them. The data contain some 250,000 clones, roughly 90% of them singletons. About this clone itself: Antigen: not known.

This CDR3 spans 13 amino acids. V lost 6 bases and J lost 6; bases outside the gene matches: 6. The sequence came from a person aged 18-65 years who received the Ad26.COV2.S COVID-19 vaccine or a placebo. The sequencing here drew on peripheral blood, taken in a trial of Ad26.COV2.S vaccine versus placebo. The chain is built from TRBV12-3 or TRBV12-4 and TRBJ2-3, with 7 bases matching TRBD2. The CDR3 spells CASRPSGGDTQYF. As DNA, the CDR3 is TGTGCCAGCAGGCCCTCCGGGGGGGATACGCAGTATTTT.